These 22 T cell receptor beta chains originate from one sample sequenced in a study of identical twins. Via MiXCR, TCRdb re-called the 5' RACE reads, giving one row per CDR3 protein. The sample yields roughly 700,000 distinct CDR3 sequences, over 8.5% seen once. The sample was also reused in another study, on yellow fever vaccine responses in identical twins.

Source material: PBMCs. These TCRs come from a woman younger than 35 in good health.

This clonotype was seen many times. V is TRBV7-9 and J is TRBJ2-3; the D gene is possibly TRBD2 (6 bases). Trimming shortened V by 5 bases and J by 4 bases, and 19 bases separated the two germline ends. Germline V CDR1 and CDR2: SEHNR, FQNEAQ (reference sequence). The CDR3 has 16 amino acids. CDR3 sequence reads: CASSRGTGSRSDTQYF. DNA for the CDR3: TGTGCCAGCAGCCGGGGGACGGGTTCAAGGTCAGATACGCAGTATTTT.

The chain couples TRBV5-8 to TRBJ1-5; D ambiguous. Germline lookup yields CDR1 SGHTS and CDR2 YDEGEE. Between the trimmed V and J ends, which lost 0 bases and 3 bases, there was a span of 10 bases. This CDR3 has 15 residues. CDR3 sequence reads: CASSLDRADNQPQHF. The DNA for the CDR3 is TGTGCCAGCAGCTTGGATCGGGCAGACAATCAGCCCCAGCATTTT.

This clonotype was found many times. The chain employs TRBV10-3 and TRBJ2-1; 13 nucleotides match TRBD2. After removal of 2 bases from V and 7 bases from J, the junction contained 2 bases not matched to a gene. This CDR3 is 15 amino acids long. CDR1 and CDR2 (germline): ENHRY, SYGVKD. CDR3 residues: CAISETSGRGNEQFF. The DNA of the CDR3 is TGTGCCATCAGTGAGACTAGCGGGAGGGGGAATGAGCAGTTCTTC.

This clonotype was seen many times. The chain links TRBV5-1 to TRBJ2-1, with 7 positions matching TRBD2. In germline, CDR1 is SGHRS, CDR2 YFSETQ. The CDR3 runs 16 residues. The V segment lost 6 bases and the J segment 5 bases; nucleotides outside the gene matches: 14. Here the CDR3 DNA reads TGCGCCAGCACCTCTCTGAGGGAGGGCAAGGACAATGAGCAGTTCTTC. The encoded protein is CASTSLREGKDNEQFF.

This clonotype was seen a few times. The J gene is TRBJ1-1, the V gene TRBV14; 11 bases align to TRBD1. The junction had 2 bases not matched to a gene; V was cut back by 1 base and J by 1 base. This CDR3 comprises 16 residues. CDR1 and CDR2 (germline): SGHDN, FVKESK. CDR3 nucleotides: TGTGCCAGCAGCCAAGGGACAGGGGGCGCGAACACTGAAGCTTTCTTT. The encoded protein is CASSQGTGGANTEAFF.

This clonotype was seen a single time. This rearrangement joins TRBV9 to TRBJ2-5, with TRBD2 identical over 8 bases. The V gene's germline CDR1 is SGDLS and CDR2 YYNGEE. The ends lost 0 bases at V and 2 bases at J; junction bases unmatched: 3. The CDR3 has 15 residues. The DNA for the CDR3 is TGTGCCAGCAGCGTAGCACTAGCGGCGCAAGAGACCCAGTACTTC. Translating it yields CASSVALAAQETQYF.

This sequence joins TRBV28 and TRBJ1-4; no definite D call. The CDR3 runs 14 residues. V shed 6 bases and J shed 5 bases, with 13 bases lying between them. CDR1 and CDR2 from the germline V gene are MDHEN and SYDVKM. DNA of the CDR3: TGTGCCAGCAGCCCCAGCAATTCCAATGAAAAACTGTTTTTT. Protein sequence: CASSPSNSNEKLFF.

The CDR3 is CASSSPTGPGVKQYF. CDR3 DNA sequence: TGCGCCAGCAGCTCCCCGACAGGACCCGGAGTGAAGCAGTACTTC. This chain connects TRBV5-1 to TRBJ2-7; tentative D call: TRBD1 (6 bases). Germline values: CDR1 SGHRS, CDR2 YFSETQ. The CDR3 contains 15 residues. V dropped 3 bases and J dropped 8 bases, with 21 bases sitting between them.

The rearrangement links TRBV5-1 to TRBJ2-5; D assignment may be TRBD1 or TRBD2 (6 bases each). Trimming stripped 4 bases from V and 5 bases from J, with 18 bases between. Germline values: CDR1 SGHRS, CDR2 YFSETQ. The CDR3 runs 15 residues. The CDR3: CASSGEGGLVETQYF. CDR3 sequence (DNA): TGCGCCAGCAGCGGAGAAGGGGGGTTAGTGGAGACCCAGTACTTC.

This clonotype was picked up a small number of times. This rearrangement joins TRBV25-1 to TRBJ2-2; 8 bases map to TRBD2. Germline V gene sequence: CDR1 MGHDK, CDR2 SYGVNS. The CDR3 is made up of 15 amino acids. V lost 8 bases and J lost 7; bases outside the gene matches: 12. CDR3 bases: TGTGCCAGCGCCCACGGGGGGGGTAAGAGCGGGGAGCTGTTTTTT. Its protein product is CASAHGGGKSGELFF.

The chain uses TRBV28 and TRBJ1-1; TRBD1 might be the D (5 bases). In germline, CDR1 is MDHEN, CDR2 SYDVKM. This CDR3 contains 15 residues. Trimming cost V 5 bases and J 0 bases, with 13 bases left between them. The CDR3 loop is CASSDIQGMNTEAFF. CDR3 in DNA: TGTGCCAGCAGTGATATTCAGGGCATGAACACTGAAGCTTTCTTT.

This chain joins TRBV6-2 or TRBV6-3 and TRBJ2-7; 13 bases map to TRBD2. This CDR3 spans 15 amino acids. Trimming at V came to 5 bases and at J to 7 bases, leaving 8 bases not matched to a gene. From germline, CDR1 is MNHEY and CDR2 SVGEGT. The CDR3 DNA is TGTGCCAGCAGTGCCGGACTAGCGGGAGTGTGGGAGCAGTACTTC. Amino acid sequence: CASSAGLAGVWEQYF.

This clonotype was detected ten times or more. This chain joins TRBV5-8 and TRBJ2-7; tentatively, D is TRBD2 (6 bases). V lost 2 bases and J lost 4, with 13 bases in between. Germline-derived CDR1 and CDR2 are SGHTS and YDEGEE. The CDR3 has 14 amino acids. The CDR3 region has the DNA TGTGCCAGCAGCTTTTTCGCGGGATTGTACGAGCAGTACTTC. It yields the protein CASSFFAGLYEQYF.

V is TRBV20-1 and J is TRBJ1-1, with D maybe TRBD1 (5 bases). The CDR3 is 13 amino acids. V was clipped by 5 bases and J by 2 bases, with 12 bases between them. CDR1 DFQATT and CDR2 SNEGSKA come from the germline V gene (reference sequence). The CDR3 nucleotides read TGCAGTGCTCCACAGGTGTCCAACACTGAAGCTTTCTTT. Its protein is CSAPQVSNTEAFF.

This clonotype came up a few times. The CDR3 sequence is CASRQEGTGANVLTF. In DNA, the CDR3 is TGTGCCAGCAGACAGGAGGGGACCGGGGCCAACGTCCTGACTTTC. V usage is TRBV7-2 and J usage is TRBJ2-6, with D tentatively TRBD2 (6 bases). The germline V gene has CDR1 SGHTA and CDR2 FQGNSA. The CDR3 totals 15 residues. Trimming cost V 6 bases and J 4 bases, with 13 bases left between them.

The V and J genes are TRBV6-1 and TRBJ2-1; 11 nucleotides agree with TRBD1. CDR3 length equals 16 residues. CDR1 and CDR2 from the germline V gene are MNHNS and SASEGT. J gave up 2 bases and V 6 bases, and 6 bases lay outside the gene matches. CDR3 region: CASSLWTGGTYNEQFF. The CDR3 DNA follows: TGTGCCAGCAGCCTATGGACAGGGGGCACCTACAATGAGCAGTTCTTC.

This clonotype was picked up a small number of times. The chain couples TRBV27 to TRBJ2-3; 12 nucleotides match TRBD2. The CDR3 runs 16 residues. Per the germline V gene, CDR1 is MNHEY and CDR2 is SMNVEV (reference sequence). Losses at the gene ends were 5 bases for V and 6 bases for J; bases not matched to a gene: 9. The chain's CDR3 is CASSPRLAGVGDTQYF. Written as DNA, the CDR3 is TGTGCCAGCAGTCCGCGACTAGCGGGAGTTGGGGATACGCAGTATTTT.

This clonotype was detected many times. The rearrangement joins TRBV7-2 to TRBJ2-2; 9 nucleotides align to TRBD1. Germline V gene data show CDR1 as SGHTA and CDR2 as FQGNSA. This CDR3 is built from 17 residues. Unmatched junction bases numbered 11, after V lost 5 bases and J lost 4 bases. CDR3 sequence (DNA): TGTGCCAGCAGCGCCCAAGCCGGGACAGGGACCACCGGGGAGCTGTTTTTT. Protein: CASSAQAGTGTTGELFF.

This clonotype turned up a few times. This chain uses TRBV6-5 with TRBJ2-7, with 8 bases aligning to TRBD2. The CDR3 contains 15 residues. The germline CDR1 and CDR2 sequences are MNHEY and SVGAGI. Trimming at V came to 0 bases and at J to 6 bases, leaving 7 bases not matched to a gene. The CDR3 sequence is CASSYSSGRGGEQYF. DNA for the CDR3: TGTGCCAGCAGTTACTCGAGCGGGAGAGGTGGCGAGCAGTACTTC.

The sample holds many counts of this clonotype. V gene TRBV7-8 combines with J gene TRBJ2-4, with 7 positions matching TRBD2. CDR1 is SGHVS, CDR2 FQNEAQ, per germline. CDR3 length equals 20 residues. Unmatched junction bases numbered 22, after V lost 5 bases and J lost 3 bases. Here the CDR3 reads CASSQRNTGTNLRIKNIQYF. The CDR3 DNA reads TGTGCCAGCAGCCAAAGAAATACCGGGACTAATCTTCGAATCAAAAACATTCAGTACTTC.

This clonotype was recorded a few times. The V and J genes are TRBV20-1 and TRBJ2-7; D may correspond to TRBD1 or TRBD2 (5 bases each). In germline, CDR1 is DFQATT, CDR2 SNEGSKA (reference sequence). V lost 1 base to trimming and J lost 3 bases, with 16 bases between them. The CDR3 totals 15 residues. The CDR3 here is CSARVEGTSSYEQYF. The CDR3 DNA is TGCAGTGCTAGAGTTGAAGGGACGTCCAGCTACGAGCAGTACTTC.

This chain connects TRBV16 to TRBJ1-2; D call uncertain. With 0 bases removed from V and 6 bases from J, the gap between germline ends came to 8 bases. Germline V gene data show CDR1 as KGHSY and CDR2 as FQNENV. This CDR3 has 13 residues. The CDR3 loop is CASSQSGTHGYTF. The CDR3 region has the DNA TGTGCCAGCAGCCAATCCGGTACACATGGCTACACCTTC.